Each of the 18 T cell receptor beta chains below was sequenced from the same sample in a study of T cell repertoires in cytomegalovirus infection. These receptors are not linked to any known antigen. TCRdb analysed the reads with MiXCR anew, one entry per CDR3 protein. The table has about 130,000 distinct CDR3 sequences, approximately 24% seen once. The sample consisted of PBMCs, sequenced either directly or after in vitro stimulation (not recorded which). All receptors come from a human donor in good health (CMV status not recorded). Some clones in this sample may be carry-over from other donors' samples.

This clonotype was counted a few times. This chain uses TRBV18 with TRBJ1-2; TRBD1 might be the D (6 bases). This CDR3 contains 17 residues. Germline V lookup: CDR1 KGHSH, CDR2 LQKENI. V dropped 2 bases and J dropped 2 bases, with 18 bases sitting between them. The DNA of the CDR3 is TGTGCCAGCTCACCAAGCCGCCTCAACAGGGAAAACTATGGCTACACCTTC. Translated, it gives CASSPSRLNRENYGYTF. The complete variable domain, with remaining parts taken from reference TRBV18 and TRBJ1-2, reads NAGVMQNPRHLVRRRGQEARLRCSPMKGHSHVYWYRQLPEEGLKFMVYLQKENIIDESGMPKERFSAEFPKEGPSILRIQQVVRGDSAAYFCASSPSRLNRENYGYTFGSGTRLTVV.

This clonotype was picked up many times. The chain carries TRBV7-9 and TRBJ1-5, with D possibly matching TRBD1 (6 bases). The length of the CDR3 is 15 residues. Germline loops: CDR1 SEHNR, CDR2 FQNEAQ (reference sequence). Trimming stripped 1 base from V and 2 bases from J, with 9 bases between. CDR3 region: CASSLGDIRNQPQHF. The CDR3 DNA follows: TGTGCCAGCAGCTTAGGGGACATCCGCAATCAGCCCCAGCATTTT.

The count of this clonotype is one. The chain is built from TRBV2 and TRBJ1-1; D gene uncertain. The CDR3 is 17 amino acids. The V gene's germline CDR1 is SNHLY and CDR2 FYNNEI. V was pared by 1 base and J by 0 bases, with 15 bases between. In nucleotides, the CDR3 is TGTGCCAGCAGTGAAGATAAGGTATCTGGTCTGAACACTGAAGCTTTCTTT. It specifies CASSEDKVSGLNTEAFF.

This clonotype is medium-sized within its sample. The V gene is TRBV20-1, the J gene TRBJ2-1; 8 bases match TRBD2. Germline V gives CDR1 DFQATT, CDR2 SNEGSKA (reference sequence). This CDR3 has 16 residues. V lost 0 bases and J lost 5; bases outside the gene matches: 9. The CDR3 protein is CSAREERENAHNEQFF. As DNA, the CDR3 is TGCAGTGCTAGAGAGGAGCGGGAGAACGCCCACAATGAGCAGTTCTTC.

The chain carries TRBV12-3 or TRBV12-4 and TRBJ2-5; 8 nucleotides line up with TRBD1. The CDR3 runs to 15 residues. The V gene end was trimmed by 5 bases and the J gene end by 2 bases; junction bases not matched to a gene: 7. The CDR3 DNA reads as TGTGCCAGCAGTGCGACAGGGGAATCACAAGAGACCCAGTACTTC. Its translation: CASSATGESQETQYF.

This clonotype was observed at least ten times. CDR3 nucleotide sequence: TGTGCCAGCAGTCTCGACAGGGAAGCTAACTATGGCTACACCTTC. This codes for CASSLDREANYGYTF. The chain has TRBV6-2 or TRBV6-3 and TRBJ1-2; 7 nucleotides align to TRBD1. The V gene end was trimmed by 5 bases and the J gene end by 0 bases; junction bases not matched to a gene: 6. The CDR3 is 15 residues long. Germline CDR1 reads MNHEY; CDR2 reads SVGEGT.

This chain joins TRBV9 and TRBJ2-1; D perhaps matches TRBD1 (6 bases). This CDR3 comprises 16 residues. The germline V gene encodes CDR1 SGDLS and CDR2 YYNGEE. V was clipped by 5 bases and J by 3 bases, with 18 bases between them. The DNA for the CDR3 is TGTGCCAGCAGTGCACTTGGGGGCAGCCTCTACAATGAGCAGTTCTTC. Its translation is CASSALGGSLYNEQFF.

The rearrangement joins TRBV11-2 to TRBJ2-5, with TRBD2 identical over 9 bases. This CDR3 comprises 19 residues. The germline V gene encodes CDR1 SGHAT and CDR2 FQNNGV. Germline trimming cut 2 bases from V and 3 bases from J; bases unmatched to any gene: 16. DNA for the CDR3: TGTGCCAGCAGCTTATCCCCTTTGGCTAGCGGGAAGACGGAAGAGACCCAGTACTTC. It encodes CASSLSPLASGKTEETQYF.

V usage is TRBV19 and J usage is TRBJ2-3, with D perhaps TRBD2 (5 bases). The CDR3 runs 14 residues. Germline CDR1 is LNHDA and CDR2 is SQIVND (reference sequence). Trimming left V 10 bases short and J 5 bases short, with 19 bases between. The CDR3 here is CATKEAVTLDTQYF. The DNA of the CDR3 is TGTGCCACCAAGGAAGCGGTAACTTTAGATACGCAGTATTTT.

The rearrangement links TRBV28 to TRBJ2-1; D gene uncertain. Trimming shortened V by 4 bases and J by 9 bases, and 10 bases separated the two germline ends. CDR1 and CDR2 (germline): MDHEN, SYDVKM. This CDR3 has 12 amino acids. CDR3 protein: CASSSSGVEQFF. CDR3 sequence (DNA): TGTGCCAGCAGTTCCTCCGGAGTTGAGCAGTTCTTC.

This clonotype was found many times. V is TRBV12-3 or TRBV12-4 and J is TRBJ1-5; TRBD1 agrees at 11 bases. V shed 6 bases, J shed 1 base, and the junction held 5 bases outside the gene matches. This CDR3 comprises 16 residues. This CDR3 is CASSSGTGGSNQPQHF. The CDR3, as DNA: TGTGCCAGCAGCTCCGGGACAGGGGGGAGCAATCAGCCCCAGCATTTT.

This clonotype was seen a few times. This rearrangement joins TRBV7-9 to TRBJ2-5; D possibly corresponds to TRBD1 (5 bases). Between the trimmed V and J ends, which lost 5 bases and 4 bases, there was a span of 17 bases. CDR3 length: 15 residues. In germline, CDR1 is SEHNR, CDR2 FQNEAQ (reference sequence). The chain's CDR3 is CASSPDGRASETQYF. CDR3 nucleotide sequence: TGTGCCAGCAGCCCCGACGGCAGGGCGTCAGAGACCCAGTACTTC.

The V and J genes are TRBV18 and TRBJ1-4; a possible D gene is TRBD1 (5 bases). The CDR3 extends over 15 amino acids. The germline V gene has CDR1 KGHSH and CDR2 LQKENI. V lost 3 bases and J lost 8, with 16 bases in between. The CDR3 reads CASSPGTSKGEKLFF. DNA of the CDR3: TGTGCCAGCTCACCTGGGACGTCAAAGGGGGAAAAACTGTTTTTT.

This clonotype was recorded a few times. This chain joins TRBV11-3 and TRBJ2-6, with 9 positions matching TRBD1. This CDR3 is 17 amino acids long. With V trimmed by 5 bases and J by 0 bases, 5 bases remained unmatched. In germline, CDR1 is SGHNT, CDR2 YENEEA. CDR3 in amino acids: CASSRQGGSSGANVLTF. DNA for the CDR3: TGTGCCAGCAGCCGACAGGGGGGCAGCTCTGGGGCCAACGTCCTGACTTTC.

The J gene is TRBJ1-5, the V gene TRBV19, with 10 bases aligning to TRBD1. The CDR3 length is 16 residues. Trimming at V came to 5 bases and at J to 3 bases, leaving 7 bases not matched to a gene. The germline gives CDR1 LNHDA, CDR2 SQIVND (reference sequence). The CDR3 reads CASSPRTGGDNQPQHF. In DNA form, the CDR3 reads TGTGCCAGTAGTCCTCGGACAGGGGGAGACAATCAGCCCCAGCATTTT.

The chain carries TRBV7-9 and TRBJ1-2; TRBD1 matches at 10 bases. The germline gives CDR1 SEHNR, CDR2 FQNEAQ (reference sequence). V dropped 4 bases and J dropped 8; count of bases not matched to a gene: 10. There are 15 residues in the CDR3. CDR3 DNA sequence: TGTGCCAGCAGCTCCCAGACAGGGGGCGCGAGGGGCTACACCTTC. Translation gives CASSSQTGGARGYTF.

The chain has TRBV29-1 and TRBJ2-1, with D perhaps TRBD2 (6 bases). This CDR3 is built from 15 residues. V lost 8 bases and J 6 bases, leaving 23 bases between the germline ends. Germline CDR1 SQVTM, CDR2 ANQGSEA. CDR3 sequence (DNA): TGCAGCATTTTCCCCGGGACTCAGGGAGGCAATGAGCAGTTCTTC. Protein product: CSIFPGTQGGNEQFF.

The genes are TRBV20-1 and TRBJ2-1, with 11 bases lining up with TRBD1. Trimming cost V 6 bases and J 8 bases; bases outside gene matches: 9. The length of the CDR3 is 14 residues. The germline CDR1 and CDR2 sequences are DFQATT and SNEGSKA (reference sequence). The chain's CDR3 is CSAPSRDRGDEQFF. The DNA for the CDR3 is TGCAGTGCACCGTCCCGGGACAGGGGGGATGAGCAGTTCTTC.